A single sample gave rise to the 29 T cell receptor beta chains below, sequenced in a study of T cell responses to AZD1222 COVID-19 vaccine. TCRdb keeps only in-frame clones here, not all; method: immunoSEQ multiplex PCR. The sample has about 57,000 clones, around 88% seen once. The material sequenced was peripheral blood, taken on day 0 of AZD1222 vaccination. The receptors derive from an adult in good health.

This chain joins TRBV15 and TRBJ2-7; no firm D call. The CDR3 has 15 residues. CDR1 and CDR2 from the germline V gene are LNHNV and YYDKDF (reference sequence). The V end was cut by 5 bases, the J end by 4 bases, with 18 bases between. CDR3 loop: CATSPSYFAAYEQYF. The CDR3 coding sequence is TGTGCCACCAGCCCGAGCTATTTCGCGGCGTACGAGCAGTACTTC.

The chain joins TRBV19 to TRBJ2-6; D is unresolved. Germline V lookup: CDR1 LNHDA, CDR2 SQIVND (reference sequence). This CDR3 contains 15 residues. V shed 3 bases and J shed 0 bases, with 6 bases lying between them. The CDR3 sequence: CASSMARSGANVLTF. The DNA for the CDR3 is TGTGCCAGTAGTATGGCCCGCTCTGGGGCCAACGTCCTGACTTTC.

V gene TRBV5-6 combines with J gene TRBJ1-2, with D possibly matching TRBD1 (6 bases). Per germline, CDR1 SGHDT and CDR2 YYEEEE. The CDR3 has 15 residues. Trimming took off 4 bases at V and 6 bases at J, with 19 bases between the two ends. The CDR3 sequence is CASSPWGPPQDGYTF. The CDR3 coding sequence is TGTGCCAGCAGCCCATGGGGGCCCCCGCAAGATGGCTACACCTTC.

The rearrangement uses TRBV6-5 and TRBJ1-2; 9 bases map to TRBD1. Germline CDR1 reads MNHEY; CDR2 reads SVGAGI. The J segment lost 7 bases and the V segment lost 6 bases, leaving 6 bases of the junction unmatched. The CDR3 has 13 amino acids. CDR3 in amino acids: CASSPQGARGYTF. The CDR3 coding sequence is TGTGCCAGCAGCCCACAGGGGGCGCGTGGCTACACCTTC.

The chain employs TRBV6-2 or TRBV6-3 and TRBJ1-1; 7 bases match TRBD1. V lost 4 bases to trimming and J lost 6 bases; unmatched junction nucleotides: 8. The CDR3 loop spans 14 amino acids. Germline V gene data show CDR1 as MNHEY and CDR2 as SVGEGT. The CDR3 DNA sequence: TGTGCCAGCAGTTCCCCGGACAGGTCGCCTGAAGCTTTCTTT. It is translated as CASSSPDRSPEAFF.

This clone was seen only a few times. J is TRBJ1-5 and V is TRBV30; tentative D call: TRBD1 (5 bases). V was shortened by 5 bases and J by 2 bases, with 13 bases between the two germline ends. The germline gives CDR1 GTSNPN, CDR2 SVGIG (reference sequence). This CDR3 spans 14 amino acids. DNA of the CDR3: TGTGCCTGGGCGGGGGGAGAGGGCAATCAGCCCCAGCATTTT. This translates into CAWAGGEGNQPQHF.

This rearrangement joins TRBV7-3 to TRBJ2-2, with TRBD2 matching over 14 bases. The ends lost 4 bases at V and 3 bases at J; junction bases unmatched: 7. This CDR3 is 18 amino acids long. Per germline, CDR1 SGHTA and CDR2 FQGTGA. The DNA for the CDR3 is TGTGCCAGCAGCTCGGGACTAGCGGGAGCTGAGGACACCGGGGAGCTGTTTTTT. Translating it yields CASSSGLAGAEDTGELFF.

The chain uses TRBV4-3 and TRBJ1-3; D is perhaps TRBD1 (6 bases). In germline, CDR1 is LGHNA, CDR2 YSLEER. Trimming left V 1 base short and J 4 bases short, with 14 bases between. The CDR3 is made up of 16 amino acids. The DNA for the CDR3 is TGCGCCAGCAGCCAAGCCGTCACAGGGTCAGGAAACACCATATATTTT. The encoded protein is CASSQAVTGSGNTIYF.

In its sample, this clone was seen once. This chain connects TRBV3-1 (or the pseudogene TRBV3-2) to TRBJ2-3, with D maybe TRBD1 (6 bases). Germline values: CDR1 LGHDT, CDR2 YNNKEL (reference sequence). The CDR3 runs to 17 residues. Between the trimmed V and J ends, which lost 4 bases and 0 bases, there was a span of 17 bases. The CDR3 spells CASSLTGTLTSTDTQYF. In DNA, the CDR3 is TGTGCCAGCAGCCTAACAGGGACATTGACTAGCACAGATACGCAGTATTTT.

The V call is TRBV28, the J call TRBJ1-2; 7 bases fit TRBD1. With 6 bases clipped from V and 7 bases from J, the junction kept 17 bases outside the gene matches. This CDR3 is 16 amino acids long. The germline V gene has CDR1 MDHEN and CDR2 SYDVKM. The CDR3 here is CASRAMRDSGFLGYTF. The CDR3 coding sequence is TGTGCCAGCAGAGCTATGAGGGACAGTGGTTTTCTTGGCTACACCTTC.

This chain joins TRBV5-1 and TRBJ2-7; 11 bases align to TRBD2. The CDR3 extends over 16 amino acids. Trimming took 6 bases from V and 0 from J; bases not matched to a gene: 8. The germline gives CDR1 SGHRS, CDR2 YFSETQ. CDR3 loop: CASTDLAGGLSYEQYF. CDR3 coding DNA: TGCGCCAGCACGGATCTAGCGGGAGGACTCTCCTACGAGCAGTACTTC.

The V and J genes are TRBV27 and TRBJ1-6; no clear D. With 6 bases removed from V and 0 bases from J, the gap between germline ends came to 18 bases. This CDR3 has 18 residues. Germline V gene sequence: CDR1 MNHEY, CDR2 SMNVEV (reference sequence). Here the CDR3 reads CASRNRLETLSYNSPLHF. In nucleotides, the CDR3 is TGTGCCAGCAGGAATAGACTGGAGACCCTCTCCTATAATTCACCCCTCCACTTT.

The chain employs TRBV6-5 and TRBJ1-3; 7 bases match TRBD1. The CDR3 loop spans 14 amino acids. The germline V gene encodes CDR1 MNHEY and CDR2 SVGAGI. V trimming: 5 bases; J trimming: 2 bases; junction bases outside the gene matches: 3. The CDR3 region is CASSRTGAGNTIYF. The CDR3, as DNA: TGTGCCAGCAGTCGCACAGGGGCTGGAAACACCATATATTTT.

The gene calls are TRBV18 and TRBJ2-7; D uncertain. The germline gives CDR1 KGHSH, CDR2 LQKENI. The CDR3 is 13 residues long. Trimming took 2 bases from V and 4 from J, leaving 9 bases between them. This CDR3 is CASSPGNGYEQYF. CDR3 DNA: TGTGCCAGCTCACCAGGGAACGGGTACGAGCAGTACTTC. Complete variable domain (other parts from reference TRBV18 and TRBJ2-7): NAGVMQNPRHLVRRRGQEARLRCSPMKGHSHVYWYRQLPEEGLKFMVYLQKENIIDESGMPKERFSAEFPKEGPSILRIQQVVRGDSAAYFCASSPGNGYEQYFGPGTRLTVT.

The rearrangement links TRBV6-2 or TRBV6-3 to TRBJ2-1, with 10 bases that match TRBD2. Germline CDR1 and CDR2: MNHEY and SVGEGT. J gave up 0 bases and V 6 bases, and 5 bases lay outside the gene matches. This CDR3 has 16 residues. This chain's CDR3 is CASSVPSGSSYNEQFF. CDR3 bases: TGTGCCAGCAGCGTCCCTAGCGGGAGCTCCTACAATGAGCAGTTCTTC.

V gene TRBV3-1 (or the pseudogene TRBV3-2) combines with J gene TRBJ2-3, with D perhaps TRBD2 (6 bases). This CDR3 contains 14 residues. The ends were cut back, 6 bases at V and 0 bases at J, with 10 bases in the middle. The V gene's germline CDR1 is LGHDT and CDR2 YNNKEL (reference sequence). CDR3 coding DNA: TGTGCCAGCAGTTTGGAGGGCAGCACAGATACGCAGTATTTT. Its protein product is CASSLEGSTDTQYF.

The rearrangement uses TRBV7-2 and TRBJ2-7; 9 bases are a match to TRBD2. After removal of 5 bases from V and 6 bases from J, the junction contained 8 bases not matched to a gene. Per the germline V gene, CDR1 is SGHTA and CDR2 is FQGNSA. The CDR3 totals 14 residues. The CDR3: CASSPSGNPLEQYF. CDR3 DNA sequence: TGTGCCAGCAGCCCTAGCGGGAATCCTCTCGAGCAGTACTTC.

The rearrangement links TRBV19 to TRBJ2-1, with 9 bases lining up with TRBD2. This CDR3 has 16 residues. CDR1 is LNHDA and CDR2 is SQIVND in the germline V gene (reference sequence). Trimming took 6 bases from V and 3 from J; bases not matched to a gene: 9. As DNA, the CDR3 is TGTGCCAGTAGCCCGTCAGCGGGAGGAATCTACAATGAGCAGTTCTTC. Protein: CASSPSAGGIYNEQFF.

The J gene is TRBJ2-6, the V gene TRBV3-1 (or the pseudogene TRBV3-2); TRBD1 matches at 11 bases. V was clipped by 3 bases and J by 1 base; unmatched bases: 8. The CDR3 runs 19 residues. Germline V CDR1 and CDR2: LGHDT, YNNKEL (reference sequence). CDR3 region: CASSHPAGTGGSGANVLTF. CDR3 nucleotides: TGTGCCAGCAGCCACCCAGCCGGGACAGGGGGTTCTGGGGCCAACGTCCTGACTTTC.

V gene TRBV23-1 combines with J gene TRBJ1-6; perhaps TRBD1 as D (5 bases). TRBV23-1 counts as an open reading frame of uncertain function. The CDR3 totals 13 residues. V lost 4 bases and J 15 bases, leaving 16 bases between the germline ends. CDR3 coding DNA: TGCGCCAGCAGTCTTTCAGACAGCGCAATCCTCCACTTT. This translates into CASSLSDSAILHF.

This clone was detected once. The CDR3 here is CASQGPETIRETQYF. Here the CDR3 DNA reads TGTGCCAGCCAAGGCCCCGAAACCATTAGGGAGACCCAGTACTTC. The rearrangement uses TRBV7-9 and TRBJ2-5; D unclear. V was trimmed by 8 bases and J by 5 bases, leaving 21 bases between them. Germline lookup yields CDR1 SEHNR and CDR2 FQNEAQ (reference sequence). The CDR3 is 15 amino acids.

This sequence joins TRBV4-1 and TRBJ2-1; D gene ambiguous. Trimming stripped 4 bases from V and 5 bases from J, with 15 bases between. The CDR3 is made up of 15 amino acids. Germline CDR1 reads MGHRA; CDR2 reads YSYEKL. The CDR3 DNA is TGCGCCAGCAGCCCCCTCACTCTAATCAACAATGAGCAGTTCTTC. Translated: CASSPLTLINNEQFF.

The chain couples TRBV3-1 (or the pseudogene TRBV3-2) to TRBJ2-1; 10 nucleotides match TRBD2. CDR3 length equals 17 residues. Germline values: CDR1 LGHDT, CDR2 YNNKEL (reference sequence). V lost 4 bases and J lost 9; bases outside the gene matches: 15. The CDR3 protein is CASSRIQAGGVLGEQFF. The CDR3 DNA reads TGTGCCAGCAGCCGTATCCAAGCGGGAGGGGTACTGGGTGAGCAGTTCTTC.

This clone has only a few counts. The V and J genes are TRBV19 and TRBJ1-3; D perhaps matches TRBD1 (5 bases). The CDR3 consists of 14 residues. Trimming took off 7 bases at V and 0 bases at J, with 10 bases between the two ends. In germline, CDR1 is LNHDA, CDR2 SQIVND (reference sequence). CDR3 amino acids: CASKGTHSGNTIYF. The CDR3 DNA is TGTGCCAGTAAGGGGACCCACTCTGGAAACACCATATATTTT.

Here the CDR3 DNA reads TGTGCCAGCAGTTACGTGGGGGGGTCCTACGAGCAGTACTTC. Amino acid sequence: CASSYVGGSYEQYF. The chain combines TRBV6-5 with TRBJ2-7; 7 positions match TRBD2. V lost 2 bases, J lost 1 base, and 2 bases stayed unmatched. The V gene's germline CDR1 is MNHEY and CDR2 SVGAGI. CDR3 length equals 14 residues.

The chain carries TRBV28 and TRBJ2-7; D possibly corresponds to TRBD2 (6 bases). The CDR3 totals 13 residues. Germline-derived CDR1 and CDR2 are MDHEN and SYDVKM. V shed 3 bases and J shed 3 bases, with 9 bases lying between them. CDR3 in DNA: TGTGCCAGCAGTTTCGCGGGAAACTACGAGCAGTACTTC. Translated: CASSFAGNYEQYF.

The rearrangement joins TRBV7-8 to TRBJ1-5; the D is unclear. In germline, CDR1 is SGHVS, CDR2 FQNEAQ. Trimming took 5 bases from V and 2 from J, leaving 13 bases between them. The CDR3 sequence is 15 residues long. The CDR3, as DNA: TGTGCCAGCAGCCCCCAGGTGTTTGGCAATCAGCCCCAGCATTTT. Its translation is CASSPQVFGNQPQHF.

The CDR3 reads CASRAQLNQPQHF. The CDR3 nucleotides read TGTGCCAGCAGGGCCCAGCTCAATCAGCCCCAGCATTTT. The rearrangement links TRBV27 to TRBJ1-5; D unresolved. Trimming took off 6 bases at V and 3 bases at J, with 9 bases between the two ends. The CDR3 consists of 13 residues. The germline gives CDR1 MNHEY, CDR2 SMNVEV (reference sequence).

This clone was recorded only once. The rearrangement joins TRBV7-9 to TRBJ2-5; D possibly corresponds to TRBD1 (6 bases). In germline, CDR1 is SEHNR, CDR2 FQNEAQ (reference sequence). V was pared by 5 bases and J by 2 bases, with 15 bases between. There are 15 residues in the CDR3. The CDR3, as DNA: TGTGCCAGCAGCCTAACAGGGTTTTATCAAGAGACCCAGTACTTC. Protein: CASSLTGFYQETQYF.